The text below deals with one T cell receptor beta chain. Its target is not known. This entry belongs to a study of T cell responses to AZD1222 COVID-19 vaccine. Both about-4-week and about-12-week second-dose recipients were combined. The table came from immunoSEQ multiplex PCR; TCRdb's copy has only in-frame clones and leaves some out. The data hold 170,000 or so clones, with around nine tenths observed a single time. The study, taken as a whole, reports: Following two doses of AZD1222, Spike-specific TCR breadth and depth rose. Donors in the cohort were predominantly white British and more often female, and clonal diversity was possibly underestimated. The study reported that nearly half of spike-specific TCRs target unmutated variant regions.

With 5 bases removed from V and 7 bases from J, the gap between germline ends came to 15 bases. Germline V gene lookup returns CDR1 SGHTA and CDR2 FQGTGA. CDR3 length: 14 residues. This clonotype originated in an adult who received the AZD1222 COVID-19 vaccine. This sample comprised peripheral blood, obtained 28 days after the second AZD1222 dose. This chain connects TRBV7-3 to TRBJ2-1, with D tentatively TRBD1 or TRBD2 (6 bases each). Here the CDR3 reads CASSPVGGTNEQFF. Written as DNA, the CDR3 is TGTGCCAGCAGCCCCGTGGGGGGCACTAATGAGCAGTTCTTC. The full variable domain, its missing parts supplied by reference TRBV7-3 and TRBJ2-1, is GAGVSQTPSNKVTEKGKYVELRCDPISGHTALYWYRQSLGQGPEFLIYFQGTGAADDSGLPNDRFFAVRPEGSVSTLKIQRTERGDSAVYLCASSPVGGTNEQFFGPGTRLTVL.